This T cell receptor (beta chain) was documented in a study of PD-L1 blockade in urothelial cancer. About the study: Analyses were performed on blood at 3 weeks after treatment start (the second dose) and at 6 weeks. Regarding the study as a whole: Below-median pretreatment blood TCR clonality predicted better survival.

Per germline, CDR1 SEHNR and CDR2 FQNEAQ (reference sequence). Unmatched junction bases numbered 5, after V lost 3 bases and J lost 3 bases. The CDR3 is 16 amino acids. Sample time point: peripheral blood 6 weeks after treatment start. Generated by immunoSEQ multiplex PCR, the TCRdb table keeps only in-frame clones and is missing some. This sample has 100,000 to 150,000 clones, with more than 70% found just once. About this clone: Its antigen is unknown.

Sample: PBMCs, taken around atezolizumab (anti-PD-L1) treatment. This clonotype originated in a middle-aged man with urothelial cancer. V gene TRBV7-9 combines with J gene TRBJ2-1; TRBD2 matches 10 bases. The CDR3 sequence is CASSFSGLAIYNEQFF. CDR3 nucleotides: TGTGCCAGCAGCTTTTCGGGACTAGCGATCTACAATGAGCAGTTCTTC.